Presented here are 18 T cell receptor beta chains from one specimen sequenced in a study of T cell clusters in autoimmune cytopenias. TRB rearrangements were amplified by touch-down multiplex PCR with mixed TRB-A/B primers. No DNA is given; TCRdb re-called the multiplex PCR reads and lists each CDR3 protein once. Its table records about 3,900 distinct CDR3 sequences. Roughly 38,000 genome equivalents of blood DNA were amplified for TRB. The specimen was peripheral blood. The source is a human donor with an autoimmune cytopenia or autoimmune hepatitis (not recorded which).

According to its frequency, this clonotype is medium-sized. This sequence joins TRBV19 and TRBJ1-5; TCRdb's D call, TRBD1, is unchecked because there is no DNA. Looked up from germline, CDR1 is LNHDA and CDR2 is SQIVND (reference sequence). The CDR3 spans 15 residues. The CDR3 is CASSRRGQGNQPQHF.

The CDR3: CASSLMDGFPYEQYF. The J gene is TRBJ2-7, the V gene TRBV11-2. The CDR3 extends over 15 amino acids. Germline CDR1 and CDR2: SGHAT and FQNNGV.

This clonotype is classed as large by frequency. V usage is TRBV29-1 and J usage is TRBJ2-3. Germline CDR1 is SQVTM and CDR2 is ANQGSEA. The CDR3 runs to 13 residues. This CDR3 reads CSAAGPSTDTQYF.

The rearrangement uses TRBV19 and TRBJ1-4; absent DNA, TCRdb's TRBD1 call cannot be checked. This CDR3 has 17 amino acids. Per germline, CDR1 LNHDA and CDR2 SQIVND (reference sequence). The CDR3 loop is CASSTPLFGTENEKLFF.

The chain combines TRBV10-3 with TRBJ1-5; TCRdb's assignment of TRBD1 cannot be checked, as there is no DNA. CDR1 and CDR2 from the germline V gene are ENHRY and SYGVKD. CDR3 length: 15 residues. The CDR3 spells CAISEDRGGNQPQHF.

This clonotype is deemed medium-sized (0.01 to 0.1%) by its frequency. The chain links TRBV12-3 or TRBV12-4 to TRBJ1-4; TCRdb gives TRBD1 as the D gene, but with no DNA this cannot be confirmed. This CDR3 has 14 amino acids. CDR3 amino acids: CASSAWDVGEKLFF.

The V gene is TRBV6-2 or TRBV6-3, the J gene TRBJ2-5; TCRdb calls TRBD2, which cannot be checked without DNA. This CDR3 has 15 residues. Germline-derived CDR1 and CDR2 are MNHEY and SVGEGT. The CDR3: CASSPSGGWYVTQYF.

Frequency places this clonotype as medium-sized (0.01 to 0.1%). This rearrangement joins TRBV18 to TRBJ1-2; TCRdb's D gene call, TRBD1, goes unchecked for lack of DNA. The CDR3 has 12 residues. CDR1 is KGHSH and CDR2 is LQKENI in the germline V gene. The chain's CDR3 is CASSLQGDGYTF.

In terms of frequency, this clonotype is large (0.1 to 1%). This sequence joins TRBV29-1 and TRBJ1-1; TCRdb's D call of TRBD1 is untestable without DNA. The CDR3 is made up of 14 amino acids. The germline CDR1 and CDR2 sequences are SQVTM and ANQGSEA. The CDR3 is CSVEAGGVDTEAFF.

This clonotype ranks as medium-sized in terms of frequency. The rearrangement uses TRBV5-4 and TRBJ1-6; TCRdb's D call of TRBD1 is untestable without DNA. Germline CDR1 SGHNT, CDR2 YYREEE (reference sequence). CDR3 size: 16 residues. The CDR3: CASSPAGSKGGSPLHF.

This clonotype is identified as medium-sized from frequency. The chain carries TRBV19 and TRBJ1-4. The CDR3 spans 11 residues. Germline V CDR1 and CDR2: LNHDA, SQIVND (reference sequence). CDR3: CASSTALELFF. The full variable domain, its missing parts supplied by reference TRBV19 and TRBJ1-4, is DGGITQSPKYLFRKEGQNVTLSCEQNLNHDAMYWYRQDPGQGLRLIYYSQIVNDFQKGDIAEGYSVSREKKESFPLTVTSAQKNPTAFYLCASSTALELFFGSGTQLSVL.

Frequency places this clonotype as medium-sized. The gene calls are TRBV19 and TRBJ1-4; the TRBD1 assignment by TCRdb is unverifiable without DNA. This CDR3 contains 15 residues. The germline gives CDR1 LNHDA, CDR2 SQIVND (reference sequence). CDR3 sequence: CASSSGQTPNEKLFF.

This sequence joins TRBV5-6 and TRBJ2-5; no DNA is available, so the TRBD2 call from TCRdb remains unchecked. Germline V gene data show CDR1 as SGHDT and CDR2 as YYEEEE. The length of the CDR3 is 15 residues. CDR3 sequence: CASSLDPSGSETQYF.

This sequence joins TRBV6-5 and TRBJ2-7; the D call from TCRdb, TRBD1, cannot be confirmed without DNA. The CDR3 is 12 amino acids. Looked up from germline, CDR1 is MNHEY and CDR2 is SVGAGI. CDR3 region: CASSTGTTTQYF.

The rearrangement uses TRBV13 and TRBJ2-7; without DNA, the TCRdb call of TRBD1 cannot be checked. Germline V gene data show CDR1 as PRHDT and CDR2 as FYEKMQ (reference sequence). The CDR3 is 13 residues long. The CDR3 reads CASSARGVPEQYF.

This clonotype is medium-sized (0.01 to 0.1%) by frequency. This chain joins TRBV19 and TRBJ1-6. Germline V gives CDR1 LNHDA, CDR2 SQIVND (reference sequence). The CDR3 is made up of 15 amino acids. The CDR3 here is CASSIGRVQDSPLHF.

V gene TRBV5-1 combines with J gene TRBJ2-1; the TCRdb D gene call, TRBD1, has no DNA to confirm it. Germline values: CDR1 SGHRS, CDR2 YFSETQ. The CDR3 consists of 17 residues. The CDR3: CASSFSGKGKAYNEQFF.

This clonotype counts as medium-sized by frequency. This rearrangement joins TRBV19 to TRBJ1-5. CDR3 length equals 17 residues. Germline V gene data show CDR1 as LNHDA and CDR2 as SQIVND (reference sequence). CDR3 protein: CASDRQGGGGQYQPQHF.